This is a list of T cell receptor beta chains from one sample in a study of cytomegalovirus exposure and HLA in healthy donors. Repertoires were generated with immunoSEQ multiplex PCR, while TCRdb's copy carries only in-frame clones and drops some. The specimen's table records more than 200,000 clones. Sample: PBMCs. The source is a woman in her twenties or thirties in good health and CMV-seropositive. CDR3s include the opening cysteine and the closing phenylalanine or tryptophan. The order of the fields is J gene, V gene, D gene, CDR3 protein, CDR3 DNA. D genes are given only for firm matches.

TRBJ2-5	TRBV6-5	TRBD2	CASRRTSGPSETQYF	TGTGCCAGTCGACGGACTAGCGGTCCCTCAGAGACCCAGTACTTC
TRBJ2-7	TRBV7-9	.	CASSPFGRGITRQYF	TGTGCCAGCAGCCCCTTTGGACGGGGTATTACGCGACAGTACTTC
TRBJ2-2	TRBV7-2	.	CASSNRGTTTGELFF	TGTGCCAGCAGCAATAGGGGGACTACCACCGGGGAGCTGTTTTTT
TRBJ2-7	TRBV10-3	TRBD1	CAIRAGTASYEQYF	TGTGCCATCAGAGCCGGGACAGCTTCCTACGAGCAGTACTTC
TRBJ2-2	TRBV2	.	CASSFGLNTGELFF	TGTGCCAGCAGTTTTGGCCTTAACACCGGGGAGCTGTTTTTT
TRBJ2-1	TRBV19	.	CASSIVAGSPYNEQFF	TGTGCCAGTAGTATAGTGGCGGGGAGCCCCTACAATGAGCAGTTCTTC
TRBJ2-2	TRBV5-4	TRBD1	CASSLPPTGGANTGELFF	TGTGCCAGCAGCTTACCACCGACAGGGGGCGCGAACACCGGGGAGCTGTTTTTT
TRBJ2-7	TRBV9	.	CASSVQGQSSYEQYF	TGTGCCAGCAGCGTACAGGGCCAGAGCTCCTACGAGCAGTACTTC
TRBJ2-7	TRBV5-4	.	CASSSTGTLLDYEQYF	TGTGCCAGCAGCTCAACAGGGACCCTATTGGACTACGAGCAGTACTTC
TRBJ2-7	TRBV11-3	.	CASSPGMVHEQYF	TGTGCCAGCAGCCCGGGGATGGTACACGAGCAGTACTTC
TRBJ2-5	TRBV5-1	.	CAREGGHQETQYF	TGCGCCAGAGAAGGGGGTCACCAAGAGACCCAGTACTTC
TRBJ1-1	TRBV6-6	.	CASSYSIGGTEAFF	TGTGCCAGCAGTTACTCAATAGGAGGGACTGAAGCTTTCTTT
TRBJ2-3	TRBV11-2	.	CASHPQEASTDTQYF	TGTGCCAGCCACCCCCAGGAGGCTAGCACAGATACGCAGTATTTT
TRBJ1-2	TRBV19	.	CASSFGSGYGYTF	TGTGCCAGTAGTTTCGGGTCTGGCTATGGCTACACCTTC